This T cell receptor (beta chain) was sequenced for a study of shared clonotypes between healthy human individuals. Study-wide findings and caveats: Across subsets, estimated richness was generally greater for naive than for memory populations.

This CDR3 is 16 amino acids long. With V trimmed by 4 bases and J by 1 base, 9 bases remained unmatched. TCRdb's table, derived via immunoSEQ multiplex PCR, lists solely in-frame clones and lacks some. This table holds about 230,000 clones, over 50% found once. A word on this clone: Its antigen is not known.

This clonotype was sampled from a man aged 25-45 years in good health. Sequencing was performed on memory CD4+ T cells sorted from blood. Subset: CD45RA-negative fraction. The genes are TRBV5-3 and TRBJ2-7, with TRBD1 identical over 9 bases. TRBV5-3 is an open reading frame whose function is uncertain. Written as DNA, the CDR3 is TGTGCCAGAAGCGAGGGGGGACAGGGAGTGTCCTACGAGCAGTACTTC. Protein product: CARSEGGQGVSYEQYF.